The entry below describes one T cell receptor (beta chain). As yet, its antigen is unknown. The germline CDR1 and CDR2 sequences are MNHEY and SMNVEV (reference sequence). This CDR3 is 15 amino acids long. V lost 3 bases and J 0 bases, leaving 10 bases between the germline ends. The sample is drawn from a study of OX40 agonist ivuxolimab in advanced cancers. Study background: Cohort: 82.7% men, mean age about 62, aged roughly 20 to 79. Prior therapy, whether anti-PD-1, anti-PD-L1 or anti-CTLA-4, was allowed, and less than 45% had some. Points from the study as a whole: On average, CD8+ T cells had more expanded clones than CD4+.

Repertoires were generated with immunoSEQ multiplex PCR, while TCRdb's copy carries only in-frame clones and drops some. This sample yields 90,000 to 100,000 clones, of which roughly 89% are seen a single time; 0.4% to 0.65% belongs to the top ten. This sequence joins TRBV27 and TRBJ2-3; maybe TRBD2 (5 bases). The receptor's source is an adult with an advanced solid tumor such as melanoma, head and neck, liver or kidney cancer. The specimen was CD4+ or CD8+ T cells sorted from blood, collected in a trial of the OX40 agonist ivuxolimab. CDR3 sequence reads: CASSFSRGSTDTQYF. CDR3 nucleotide sequence: TGTGCCAGCAGTTTTTCTCGCGGGAGCACAGATACGCAGTATTTT.